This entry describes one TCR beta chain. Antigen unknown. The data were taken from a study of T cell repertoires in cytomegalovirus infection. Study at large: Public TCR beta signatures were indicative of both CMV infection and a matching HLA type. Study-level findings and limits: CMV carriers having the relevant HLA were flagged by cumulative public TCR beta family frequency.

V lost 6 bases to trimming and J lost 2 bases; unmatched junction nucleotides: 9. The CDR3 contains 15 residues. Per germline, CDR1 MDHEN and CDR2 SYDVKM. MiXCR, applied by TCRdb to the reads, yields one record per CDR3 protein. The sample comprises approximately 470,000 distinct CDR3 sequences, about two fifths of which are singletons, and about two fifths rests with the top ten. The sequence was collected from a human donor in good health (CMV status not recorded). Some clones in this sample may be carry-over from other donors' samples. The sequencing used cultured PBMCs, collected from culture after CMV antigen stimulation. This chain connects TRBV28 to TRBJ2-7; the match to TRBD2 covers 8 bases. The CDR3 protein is CASSRELAAPYEQYF. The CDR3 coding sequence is TGTGCCAGCAGCCGAGAACTAGCGGCGCCCTACGAGCAGTACTTC.